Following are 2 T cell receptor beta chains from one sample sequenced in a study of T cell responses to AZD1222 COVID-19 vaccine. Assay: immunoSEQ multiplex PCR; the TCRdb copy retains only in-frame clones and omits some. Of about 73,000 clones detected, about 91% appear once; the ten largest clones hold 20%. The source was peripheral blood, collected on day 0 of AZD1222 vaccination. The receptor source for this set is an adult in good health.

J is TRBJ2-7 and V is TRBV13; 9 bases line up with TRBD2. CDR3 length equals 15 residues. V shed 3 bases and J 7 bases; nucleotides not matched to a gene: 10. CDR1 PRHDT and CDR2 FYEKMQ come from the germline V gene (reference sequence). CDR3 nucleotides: TGTGCCAGCAGCTTCCTTGCGGGAGGGCCTGAAGAGCAGTACTTC. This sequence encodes CASSFLAGGPEEQYF.

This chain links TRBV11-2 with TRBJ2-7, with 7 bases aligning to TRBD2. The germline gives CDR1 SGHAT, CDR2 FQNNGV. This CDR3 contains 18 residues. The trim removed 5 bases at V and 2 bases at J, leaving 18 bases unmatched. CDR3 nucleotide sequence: TGTGCCAGCAGCCCCTTGGGACGGGAGCGGGGAACTCCCTACGAGCAGTACTTC. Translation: CASSPLGRERGTPYEQYF.